These 14 T cell receptor beta chains were sequenced from one sample in a study of blood T cells in healthy people across ages. A second PCR of about 7 to 12 cycles used a sample-barcoded 5' primer and a J-beta primer mix. One entry per CDR3 protein results from TCRdb running MiXCR on the 5' RACE reads. The sample lists about 720,000 distinct CDR3 sequences, more than 20% occurring once. The sample also formed part of further work on T cells of mothers and their children.

The specimen sequenced was blood. The receptors originated from a boy aged 5 to 17 in good health.

This clonotype was counted between two and nine times. The chain is built from TRBV6-6 and TRBJ1-4, with TRBD1 matching over 7 bases. This CDR3 has 11 amino acids. J was trimmed by 8 bases and V by 7 bases; bases with no gene match: 1. CDR1 MNHNY and CDR2 SVGAGI come from the germline V gene (reference sequence). The CDR3 here is CASTGQEKLFF. DNA for the CDR3: TGTGCCAGCACGGGACAGGAAAAACTGTTTTTT.

The rearrangement uses TRBV4-3 and TRBJ2-1; D gene unclear. Trimming shortened V by 8 bases and J by 9 bases, and 17 bases separated the two germline ends. This CDR3 has 13 amino acids. Per germline, CDR1 LGHNA and CDR2 YSLEER. CDR3 residues: CASARVGVREQFF. The CDR3 DNA reads as TGCGCCAGCGCCCGTGTGGGCGTCCGTGAGCAGTTCTTC.

On this clonotype: Germline and junction disagree at one end, which may indicate a read error. This chain connects TRBV5-6 to TRBJ2-3, with 8 nucleotides matching TRBD1. Per germline, CDR1 SGHDT and CDR2 YYEEEE. The CDR3 is made up of 13 amino acids. The CDR3 region has the DNA TGTGCCAGCAGCAGGCCACAGGGGGATATGCAGTATTTT. Translating gives CASSRPQGDMQYF.

The chain employs TRBV10-3 and TRBJ2-5, with 9 positions matching TRBD2. Trimming cost V 5 bases and J 2 bases; bases outside gene matches: 3. The CDR3 has 14 residues. From germline, CDR1 is ENHRY and CDR2 SYGVKD. CDR3: CAISSSGGQETQYF. In nucleotides, the CDR3 is TGTGCCATCAGTAGTAGCGGGGGTCAAGAGACCCAGTACTTC.

This chain links TRBV14 with TRBJ2-1; TRBD2 matches at 8 bases. This CDR3 region has 17 residues. Germline V gives CDR1 SGHDN, CDR2 FVKESK. V gave up 0 bases and J gave up 7 bases; unmatched junction bases: 11. The CDR3 DNA sequence: TGTGCCAGCAGCCAAGATGCACTAGCGGTGCGCGGTAATGAGCAGTTCTTC. This translates into CASSQDALAVRGNEQFF.

On this clonotype itself: A much larger clone lies one base from this, so it may be a read error. The V and J genes are TRBV7-2 and TRBJ2-7, with D possibly called TRBD1 or TRBD2 (5 bases each). This CDR3 is built from 15 residues. Per the germline V gene, CDR1 is SGHTA and CDR2 is FQGNSA. Trimming removed 4 bases from V and 9 bases from J, with 22 bases in between. The CDR3 DNA is TGTGCCAGCAGCTACTCCTTCGGGGCCGTCCACGTGCAGTACTTC. Residues: CASSYSFGAVHVQYF.

In this sample, this clonotype turned up many times. The V call is TRBV3-1, the J call TRBJ2-3; D may be TRBD2 (5 bases). CDR3 length equals 13 residues. Germline CDR1 reads LGHDT; CDR2 reads YNNKEL (reference sequence). V was pared by 1 base and J by 3 bases, with 5 bases between. The CDR3 DNA follows: TGTGCCAGCAGCCAAGCGGGAACAGATACGCAGTATTTT. Translation gives CASSQAGTDTQYF.

Remarks on this clonotype: This CDR3 fails to terminate in the conserved phenylalanine or tryptophan, so it likely reflects a read error. The chain has TRBV12-3 or TRBV12-4 and TRBJ2-1, with D perhaps TRBD2 (5 bases). Trimming removed 5 bases from V and 3 bases from J, with 17 bases in between. The CDR3 extends over 16 amino acids. CDR3 bases: TGTGCCAGCAGTCCAGGACTGGCTATTTTCTACAATGAGCAGTTCCTC. Translating it yields CASSPGLAIFYNEQFL.

The rearrangement uses TRBV11-1 and TRBJ1-2; D unclear. The length of the CDR3 is 13 residues. V dropped 5 bases and J dropped 6 bases, with 13 bases sitting between them. Germline CDR1 is SGHAT and CDR2 is FQDESV (reference sequence). The CDR3, as DNA: TGTGCCAGCAGCCACCCGGATTCCGATGGCTACACCTTC. It codes for CASSHPDSDGYTF.

This clonotype occurred a few times. The V and J genes are TRBV29-1 and TRBJ1-2, with D perhaps TRBD1 (6 bases). Trimming left V 4 bases short and J 2 bases short, with 14 bases between. CDR3 length: 14 amino acids. CDR1 and CDR2 (germline): SQVTM, ANQGSEA. CDR3 region: CSVGPRDNNYGYTF. The CDR3 DNA sequence: TGCAGCGTTGGACCTCGGGACAACAACTATGGCTACACCTTC.

The chain is built from TRBV7-6 and TRBJ2-1; D gene unclear. Trimming shortened V by 6 bases and J by 5 bases, and 11 bases separated the two germline ends. The CDR3 contains 13 residues. Germline CDR1 is SGHVS and CDR2 is FNYEAQ. For the CDR3, the DNA is TGTGCCAGCAGTCCTGGGATACACAATGAGCAGTTCTTC. This translates into CASSPGIHNEQFF.

This chain uses TRBV29-1 with TRBJ2-3, with D hard to call. This CDR3 is built from 11 residues. Deletions cut 4 bases from V and 7 bases from J, with 9 bases between. Germline CDR1 and CDR2: SQVTM and ANQGSEA. The CDR3 nucleotides are TGCAGCGTTGTCACAGCAAATACGCAGTATTTT. Protein sequence: CSVVTANTQYF.

The chain has TRBV7-9 and TRBJ1-1; D might be TRBD1 (6 bases). With 1 base removed from V and 1 base from J, the gap between germline ends came to 10 bases. The germline CDR1 and CDR2 sequences are SEHNR and FQNEAQ (reference sequence). This CDR3 spans 15 amino acids. In DNA form, the CDR3 reads TGTGCCAGCAGCTTAGACAGGGAAAAGAACACTGAAGCTTTCTTT. It codes for CASSLDREKNTEAFF.

The chain has TRBV21-1 and TRBJ2-5; the D segment call TRBD2 is taken from the table without a DNA check. Gene TRBJ2-7 matches the end of the DNA better, so the J call may be wrong. TRBV21-1 is a recognized pseudogene. The CDR3 sequence is 16 residues long. CDR3 bases: TGTGCCAGCAGCAAAGAGCGCAGCTACCCGGAGGACGAGCAGTACTTC. Residues: CASSKERSYPEDEQYF.